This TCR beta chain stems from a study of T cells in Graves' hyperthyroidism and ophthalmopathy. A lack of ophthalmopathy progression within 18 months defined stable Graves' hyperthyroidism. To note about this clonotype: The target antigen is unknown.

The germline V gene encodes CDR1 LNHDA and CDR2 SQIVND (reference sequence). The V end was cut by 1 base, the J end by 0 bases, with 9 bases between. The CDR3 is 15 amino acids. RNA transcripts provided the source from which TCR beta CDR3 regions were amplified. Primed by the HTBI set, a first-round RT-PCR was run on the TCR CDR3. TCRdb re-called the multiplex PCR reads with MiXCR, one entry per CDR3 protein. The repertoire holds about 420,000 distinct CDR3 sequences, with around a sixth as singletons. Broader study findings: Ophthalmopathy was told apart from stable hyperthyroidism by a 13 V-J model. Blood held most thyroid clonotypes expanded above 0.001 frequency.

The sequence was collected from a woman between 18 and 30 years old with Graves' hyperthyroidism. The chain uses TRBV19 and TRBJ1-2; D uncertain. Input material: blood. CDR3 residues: CASSIVSRTNYGYTF. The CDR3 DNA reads TGTGCCAGTAGTATAGTTTCCAGAACTAACTATGGCTACACCTTC.